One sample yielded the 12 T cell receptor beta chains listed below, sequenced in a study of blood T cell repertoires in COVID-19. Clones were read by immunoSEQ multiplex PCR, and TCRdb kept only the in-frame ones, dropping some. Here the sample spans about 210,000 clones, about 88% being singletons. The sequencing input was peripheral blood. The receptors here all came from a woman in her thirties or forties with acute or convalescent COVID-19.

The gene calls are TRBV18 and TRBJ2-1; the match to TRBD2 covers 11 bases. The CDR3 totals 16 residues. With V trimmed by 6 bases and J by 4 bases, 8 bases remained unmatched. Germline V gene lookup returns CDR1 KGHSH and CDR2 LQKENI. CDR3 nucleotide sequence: TGTGCCAGCTCTCGGCTAGCGGGGGGAAAGTACAATGAGCAGTTCTTC. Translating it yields CASSRLAGGKYNEQFF.

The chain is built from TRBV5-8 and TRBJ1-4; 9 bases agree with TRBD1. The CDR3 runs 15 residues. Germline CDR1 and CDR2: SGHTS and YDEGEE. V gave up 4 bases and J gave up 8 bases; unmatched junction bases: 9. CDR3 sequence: CASSQGTGIGEKLFF. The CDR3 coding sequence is TGTGCCAGCAGCCAAGGGACAGGGATTGGCGAAAAACTGTTTTTT.

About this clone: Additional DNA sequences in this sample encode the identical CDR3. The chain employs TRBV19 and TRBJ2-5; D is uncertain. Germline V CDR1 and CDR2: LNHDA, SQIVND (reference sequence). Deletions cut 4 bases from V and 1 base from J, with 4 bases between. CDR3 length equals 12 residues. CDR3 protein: CASSTGQETQYF. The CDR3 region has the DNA TGTGCCAGTAGTACGGGCCAAGAGACCCAGTACTTC.

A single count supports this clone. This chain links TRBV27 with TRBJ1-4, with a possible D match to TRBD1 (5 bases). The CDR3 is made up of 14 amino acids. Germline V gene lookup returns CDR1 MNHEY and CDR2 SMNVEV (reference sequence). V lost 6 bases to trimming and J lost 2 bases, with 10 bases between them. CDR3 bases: TGTGCCAGCAGCTCAGGGATTACTAATGAAAAACTGTTTTTT. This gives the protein CASSSGITNEKLFF.

The CDR3: CASSSVIRGHVDGYTF. CDR3 coding DNA: TGTGCCAGCTCATCGGTGATCAGGGGGCATGTGGATGGCTACACCTTC. The rearrangement uses TRBV27 and TRBJ1-2; 8 nucleotides align to TRBD1. Unmatched junction bases numbered 17, after V lost 8 bases and J lost 6 bases. The CDR3 spans 16 residues. Germline values: CDR1 MNHEY, CDR2 SMNVEV (reference sequence).

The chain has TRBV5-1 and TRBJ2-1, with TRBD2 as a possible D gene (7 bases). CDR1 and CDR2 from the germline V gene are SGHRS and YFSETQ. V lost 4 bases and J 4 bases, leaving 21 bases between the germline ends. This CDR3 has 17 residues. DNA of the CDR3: TGCGCCAGCAGCCAAGGGGGGTCGGCGGGAGTGTACAATGAGCAGTTCTTC. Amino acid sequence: CASSQGGSAGVYNEQFF. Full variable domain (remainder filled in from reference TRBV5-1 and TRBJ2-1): KAGVTQTPRYLIKTRGQQVTLSCSPISGHRSVSWYQQTPGQGLQFLFEYFSETQRNKGNFPGRFSGRQFSNSRSEMNVSTLELGDSALYLCASSQGGSAGVYNEQFFGPGTRLTVL.

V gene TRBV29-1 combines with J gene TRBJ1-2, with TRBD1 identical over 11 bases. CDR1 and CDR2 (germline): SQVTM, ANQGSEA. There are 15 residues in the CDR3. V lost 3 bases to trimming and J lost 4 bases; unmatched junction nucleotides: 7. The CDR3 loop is CSVDRTGGHGYGYTF. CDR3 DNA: TGCAGCGTTGATAGGACAGGGGGCCATGGCTATGGCTACACCTTC. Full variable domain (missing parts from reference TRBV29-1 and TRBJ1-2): SAVISQKPSRDICQRGTSLTIQCQVDSQVTMMFWYRQQPGQSLTLIATANQGSEATYESGFVIDKFPISRPNLTFSTLTVSNMSPEDSSIYLCSVDRTGGHGYGYTFGSGTRLTVV.

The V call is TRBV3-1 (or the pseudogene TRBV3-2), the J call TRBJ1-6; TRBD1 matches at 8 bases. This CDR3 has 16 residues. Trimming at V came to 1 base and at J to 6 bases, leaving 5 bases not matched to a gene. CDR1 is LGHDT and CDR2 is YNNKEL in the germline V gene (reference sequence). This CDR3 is CASSQGLGTGNSPLHF. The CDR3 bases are TGTGCCAGCAGCCAAGGATTAGGGACAGGTAATTCACCCCTCCACTTT.

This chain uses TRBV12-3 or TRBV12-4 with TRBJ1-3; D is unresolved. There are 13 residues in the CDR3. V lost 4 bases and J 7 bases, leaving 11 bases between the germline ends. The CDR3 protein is CASSSEHPNTIYF. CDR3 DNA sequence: TGTGCCAGCAGTTCAGAACACCCGAACACCATATATTTT.

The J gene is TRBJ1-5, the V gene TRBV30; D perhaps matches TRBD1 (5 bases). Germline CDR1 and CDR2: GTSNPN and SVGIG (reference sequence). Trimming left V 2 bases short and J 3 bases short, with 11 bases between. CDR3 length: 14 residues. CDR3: CAWSTGTLNQPQHF. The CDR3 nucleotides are TGTGCCTGGAGTACCGGGACTCTCAATCAGCCCCAGCATTTT.

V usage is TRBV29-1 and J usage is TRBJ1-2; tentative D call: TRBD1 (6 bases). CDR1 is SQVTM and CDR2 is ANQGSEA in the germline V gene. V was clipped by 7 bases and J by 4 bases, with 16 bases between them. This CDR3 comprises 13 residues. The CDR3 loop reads CSAPLTGFYGYTF. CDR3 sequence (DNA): TGCAGCGCCCCCCTGACAGGATTCTATGGCTACACCTTC.

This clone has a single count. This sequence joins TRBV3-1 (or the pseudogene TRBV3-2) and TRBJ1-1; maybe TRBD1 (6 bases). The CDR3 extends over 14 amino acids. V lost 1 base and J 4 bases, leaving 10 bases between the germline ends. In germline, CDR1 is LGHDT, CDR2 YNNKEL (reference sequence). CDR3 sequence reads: CASSQGGQGTEAFF. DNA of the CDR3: TGTGCCAGCAGCCAAGGGGGGCAGGGCACTGAAGCTTTCTTT.